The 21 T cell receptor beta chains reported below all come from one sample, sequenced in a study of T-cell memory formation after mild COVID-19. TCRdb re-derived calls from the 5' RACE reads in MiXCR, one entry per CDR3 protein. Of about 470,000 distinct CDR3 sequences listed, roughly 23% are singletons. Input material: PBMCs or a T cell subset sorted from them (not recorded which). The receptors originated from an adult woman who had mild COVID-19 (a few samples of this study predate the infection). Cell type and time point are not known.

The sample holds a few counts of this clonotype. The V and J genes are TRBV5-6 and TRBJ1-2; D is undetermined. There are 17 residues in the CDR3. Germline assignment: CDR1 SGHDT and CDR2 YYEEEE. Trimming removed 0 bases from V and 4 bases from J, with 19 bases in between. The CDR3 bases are TGTGCCAGCAGCTTGGTATCCGCCGGGAATCGTGCCTATGGCTACACCTTC. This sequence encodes CASSLVSAGNRAYGYTF.

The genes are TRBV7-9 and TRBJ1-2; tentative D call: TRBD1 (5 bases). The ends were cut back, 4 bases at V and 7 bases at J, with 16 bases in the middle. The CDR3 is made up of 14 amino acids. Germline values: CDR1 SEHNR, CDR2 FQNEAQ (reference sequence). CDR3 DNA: TGTGCCAGCAGCTCGGGGACCGACCGGGGTGGCTACACCTTC. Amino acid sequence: CASSSGTDRGGYTF.

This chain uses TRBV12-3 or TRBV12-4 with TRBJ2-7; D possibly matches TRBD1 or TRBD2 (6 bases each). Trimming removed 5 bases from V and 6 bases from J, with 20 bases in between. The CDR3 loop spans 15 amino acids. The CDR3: CASSKEGEERFEQYF. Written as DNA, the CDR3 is TGTGCCAGCAGTAAGGAGGGGGAGGAAAGGTTCGAGCAGTACTTC.

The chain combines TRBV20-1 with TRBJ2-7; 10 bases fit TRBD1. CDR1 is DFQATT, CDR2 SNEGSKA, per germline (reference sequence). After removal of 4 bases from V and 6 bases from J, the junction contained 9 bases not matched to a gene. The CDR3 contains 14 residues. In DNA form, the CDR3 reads TGCAGTGCTACTCCGGGACAGGGGTTCGCCGAGCAGTACTTC. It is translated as CSATPGQGFAEQYF.

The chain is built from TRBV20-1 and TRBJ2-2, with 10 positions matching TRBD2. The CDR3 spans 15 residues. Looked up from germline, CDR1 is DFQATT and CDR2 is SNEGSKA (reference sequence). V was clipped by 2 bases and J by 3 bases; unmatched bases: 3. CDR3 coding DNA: TGCAGTGCTAGATCGCTAGCGGGAGACACCGGGGAGCTGTTTTTT. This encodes CSARSLAGDTGELFF.

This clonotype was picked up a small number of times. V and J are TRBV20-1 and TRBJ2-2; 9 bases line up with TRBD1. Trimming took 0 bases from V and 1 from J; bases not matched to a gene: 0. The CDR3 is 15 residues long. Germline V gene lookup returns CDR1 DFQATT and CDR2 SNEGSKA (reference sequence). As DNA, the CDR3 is TGCAGTGCTAGAGAGGACAGGGGGAACACCGGGGAGCTGTTTTTT. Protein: CSAREDRGNTGELFF.

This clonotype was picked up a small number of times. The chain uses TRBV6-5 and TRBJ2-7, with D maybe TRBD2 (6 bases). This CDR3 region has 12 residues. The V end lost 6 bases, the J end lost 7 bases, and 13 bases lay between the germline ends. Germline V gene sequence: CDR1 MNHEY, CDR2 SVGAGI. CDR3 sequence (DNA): TGTGCCAGCAGCCACGGGCTAGCGGAGCAGTACTTC. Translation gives CASSHGLAEQYF.

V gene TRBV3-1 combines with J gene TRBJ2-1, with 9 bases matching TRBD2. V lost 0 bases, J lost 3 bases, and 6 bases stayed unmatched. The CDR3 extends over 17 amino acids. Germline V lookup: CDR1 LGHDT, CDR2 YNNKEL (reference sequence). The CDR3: CASSQEEGLAGYNEQFF. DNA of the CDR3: TGTGCCAGCAGCCAAGAAGAGGGACTAGCTGGCTACAATGAGCAGTTCTTC.

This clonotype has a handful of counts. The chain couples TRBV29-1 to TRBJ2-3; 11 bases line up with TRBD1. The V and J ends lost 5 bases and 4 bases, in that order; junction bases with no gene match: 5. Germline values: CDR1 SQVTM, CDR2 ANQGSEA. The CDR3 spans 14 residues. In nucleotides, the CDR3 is TGCAGCGTTTACCCGGGACAGGGGGCAGATACGCAGTATTTT. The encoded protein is CSVYPGQGADTQYF.

The CDR3 is CATSDPKDRGSTDTQYF. The DNA for the CDR3 is TGTGCCACCAGTGATCCTAAGGACAGGGGGAGCACAGATACGCAGTATTTT. V and J are TRBV24-1 and TRBJ2-3, with 10 bases identical to TRBD1. Germline V CDR1 and CDR2: KGHDR, SFDVKD. The length of the CDR3 is 17 residues. The V gene end was trimmed by 3 bases and the J gene end by 0 bases; junction bases not matched to a gene: 5.

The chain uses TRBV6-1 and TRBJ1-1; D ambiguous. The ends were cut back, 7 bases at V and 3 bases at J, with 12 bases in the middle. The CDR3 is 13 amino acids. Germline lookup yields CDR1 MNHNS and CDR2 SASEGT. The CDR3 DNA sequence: TGTGCCAGCAAGTCACGGGTCGACACTGAAGCTTTCTTT. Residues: CASKSRVDTEAFF.

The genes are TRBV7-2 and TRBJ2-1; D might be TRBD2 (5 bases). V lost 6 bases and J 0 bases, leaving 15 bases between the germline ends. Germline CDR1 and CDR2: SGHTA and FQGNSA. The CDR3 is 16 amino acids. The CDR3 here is CASSADTSPSYNEQFF. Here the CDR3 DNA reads TGTGCCAGCAGTGCTGACACTAGTCCCTCCTACAATGAGCAGTTCTTC.

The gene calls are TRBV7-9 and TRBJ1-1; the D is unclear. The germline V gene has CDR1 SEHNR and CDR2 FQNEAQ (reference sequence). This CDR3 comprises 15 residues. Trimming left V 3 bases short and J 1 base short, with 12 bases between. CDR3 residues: CASSFYQAPNTEAFF. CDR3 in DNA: TGTGCCAGCAGCTTTTACCAGGCCCCGAACACTGAAGCTTTCTTT.

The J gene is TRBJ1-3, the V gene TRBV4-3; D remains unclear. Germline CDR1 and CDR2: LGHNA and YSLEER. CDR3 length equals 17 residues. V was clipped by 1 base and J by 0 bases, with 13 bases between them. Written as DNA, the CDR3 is TGCGCCAGCAGCCAAGGTGTAGCGGGAGGCTCTGGAAACACCATATATTTT. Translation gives CASSQGVAGGSGNTIYF.

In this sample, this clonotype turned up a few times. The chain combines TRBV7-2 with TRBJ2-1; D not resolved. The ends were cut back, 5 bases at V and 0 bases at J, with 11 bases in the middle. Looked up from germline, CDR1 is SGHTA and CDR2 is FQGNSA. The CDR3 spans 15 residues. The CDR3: CASSVGPSSYNEQFF. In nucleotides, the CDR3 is TGTGCCAGCAGCGTCGGACCAAGCTCCTACAATGAGCAGTTCTTC. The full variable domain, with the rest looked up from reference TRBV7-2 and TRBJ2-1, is GAGVSQSPSNKVTEKGKDVELRCDPISGHTALYWYRQSLGQGLEFLIYFQGNSAPDKSGLPSDRFSAERTGGSVSTLTIQRTQQEDSAVYLCASSVGPSSYNEQFFGPGTRLTVL.

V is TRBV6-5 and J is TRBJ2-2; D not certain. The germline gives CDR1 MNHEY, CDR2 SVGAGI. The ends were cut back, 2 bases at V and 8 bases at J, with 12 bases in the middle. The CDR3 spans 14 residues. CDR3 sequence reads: CASSYVGPQGELFF. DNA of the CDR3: TGTGCCAGCAGTTACGTGGGTCCCCAAGGGGAGCTGTTTTTT.

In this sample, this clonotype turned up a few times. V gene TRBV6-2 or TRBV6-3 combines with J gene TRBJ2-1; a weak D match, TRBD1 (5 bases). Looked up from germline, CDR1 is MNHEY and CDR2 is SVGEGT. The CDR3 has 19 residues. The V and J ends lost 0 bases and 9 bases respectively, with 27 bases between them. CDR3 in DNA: TGTGCCAGCAGTTACTCGCTTCCCTTGGGGCATACTACAGGCGGTGAGCAGTTCTTC. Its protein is CASSYSLPLGHTTGGEQFF.

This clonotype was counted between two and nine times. CDR3 bases: TGTGCCAGCAGCCACCGCAGGCGGGAGGAGGACGAGCAGTACTTC. This encodes CASSHRRREEDEQYF. J is TRBJ2-7 and V is TRBV3-1; TRBD2 aligns across 8 bases. CDR1 is LGHDT and CDR2 is YNNKEL in the germline V gene (reference sequence). The junction had 9 bases not matched to a gene; V was cut back by 3 bases and J by 5 bases. The CDR3 has 15 amino acids.

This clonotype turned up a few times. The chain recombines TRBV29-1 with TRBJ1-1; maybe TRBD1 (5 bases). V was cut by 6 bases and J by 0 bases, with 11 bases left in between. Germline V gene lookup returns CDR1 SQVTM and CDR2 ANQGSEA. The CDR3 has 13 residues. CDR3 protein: CSVGGHLNTEAFF. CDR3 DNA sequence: TGCAGCGTCGGAGGACACTTGAACACTGAAGCTTTCTTT. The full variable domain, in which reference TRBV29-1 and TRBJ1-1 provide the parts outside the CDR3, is SAVISQKPSRDICQRGTSLTIQCQVDSQVTMMFWYRQQPGQSLTLIATANQGSEATYESGFVIDKFPISRPNLTFSTLTVSNMSPEDSSIYLCSVGGHLNTEAFFGQGTRLTVV.

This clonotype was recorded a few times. The CDR3 DNA reads TGTGCCAGCAGCTTGGACAGAGACTCTGGAAACACCATATATTTT. Translated, it gives CASSLDRDSGNTIYF. This chain joins TRBV7-2 and TRBJ1-3; possibly TRBD1 for D (6 bases). This CDR3 is built from 15 residues. Germline-derived CDR1 and CDR2 are SGHTA and FQGNSA. The V end was cut by 3 bases, the J end by 0 bases, with 9 bases between.

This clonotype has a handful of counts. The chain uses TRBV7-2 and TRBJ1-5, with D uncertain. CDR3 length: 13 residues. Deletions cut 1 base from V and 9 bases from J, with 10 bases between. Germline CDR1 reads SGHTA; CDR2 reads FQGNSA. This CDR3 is CASSLDGWGPQHF. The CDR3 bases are TGTGCCAGCAGCTTAGATGGTTGGGGGCCCCAGCATTTT.